The present T cell receptor (beta chain) was sequenced within a study of beta chain features in type 1 diabetes. The sequenced template was cDNA made from the entire isolated RNA. TCRdb's table, derived via immunoSEQ multiplex PCR, lists solely in-frame clones and lacks some. Here the sample spans roughly 350,000 clones, over 8.5% being singletons. This clone has more than one count but fewer than ten. No antigen is known for it. Per germline, CDR1 MNHNY and CDR2 SVGAGI (reference sequence). The length of the CDR3 is 13 residues. V was cut by 5 bases and J by 5 bases, with 12 bases left in between. Study results and caveats: Moderately but significantly shorter TCRB CDR3s were found in Type 1 diabetes patients in all four CD4+ subsets. Individuals with type 1 diabetes displayed fewer insertions and more deletions at VDJ junctions.

Sorting with CD45RO/CCR7/CD25/CD127/CD95/CD27 yielded naive, central memory, regulatory and stem-like memory CD4+ cells. The sequence derives from a man between 25 and 39 years old with type 1 diabetes. This chain joins TRBV6-6 and TRBJ1-2; D unresolved. The sequencing sample was made of central memory CD4+ T cells from blood. CDR3 bases: TGTGCCAGCAGTGATTTGACGGCATATGGCTACACCTTC. Translating it yields CASSDLTAYGYTF.